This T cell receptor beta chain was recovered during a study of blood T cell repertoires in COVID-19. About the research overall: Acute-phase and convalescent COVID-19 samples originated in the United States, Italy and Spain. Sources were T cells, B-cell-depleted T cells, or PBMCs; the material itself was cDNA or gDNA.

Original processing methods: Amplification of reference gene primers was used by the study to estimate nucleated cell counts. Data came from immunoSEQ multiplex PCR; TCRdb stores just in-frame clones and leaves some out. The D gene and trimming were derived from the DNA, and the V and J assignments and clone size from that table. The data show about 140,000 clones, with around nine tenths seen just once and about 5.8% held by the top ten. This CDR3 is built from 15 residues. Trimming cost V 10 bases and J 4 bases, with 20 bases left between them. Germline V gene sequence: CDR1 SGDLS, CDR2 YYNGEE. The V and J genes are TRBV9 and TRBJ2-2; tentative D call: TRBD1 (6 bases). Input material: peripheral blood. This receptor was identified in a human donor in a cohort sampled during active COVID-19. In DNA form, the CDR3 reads TGTGCCCGAACCCCCGGGACACCTCCCACCGGGGAGCTGTTTTTT. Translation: CARTPGTPPTGELFF.